This T cell receptor (beta chain) appears in the sequencing data of a study of blood T cells in healthy people across ages. All donors came from Russia, were Caucasian and healthy, and spanned ages roughly 6 to 95. This CDR3 has 16 amino acids. CDR1 is ENHRY and CDR2 is SYGVKD in the germline V gene. V was clipped by 10 bases and J by 2 bases, with 21 bases between them. With a J-beta primer mix and a sample-barcoded 5' primer, a second PCR ran about 7 to 11 cycles. Any given sample supplied a minimum of 2.5 million CDR3-containing paired-end reads. TCRdb re-derived calls from the 5' RACE reads in MiXCR, one entry per CDR3 protein. The sample holds about 680,000 distinct CDR3 sequences; 49% are singletons and the top ten take roughly 34%.

The sample comprised blood. The chain recombines TRBV10-3 with TRBJ2-1; D assignment may be TRBD1 or TRBD2 (5 bases each). The clonotype originates from a woman aged 55 to 70 in good health. CDR3 region: CATRAGTGSPYNEQFF. In nucleotides, the CDR3 is TGTGCCACCAGGGCGGGTACCGGGTCCCCCTACAATGAGCAGTTCTTC.